This T cell receptor (beta chain) appears in the sequencing data of a study of technical replicates of blood from several donors. Here immunoSEQ multiplex PCR was the method, and the copy in TCRdb shows in-frame clones only, minus some. This sample has approximately 60,000 clones, with approximately 83% found just once. In its sample, this clone was seen once. Sequencing was done on a sample of PBMCs. The origin of this receptor is a human donor in good health. Some clones in this sample may be carry-over from other donors' samples.

The CDR3 bases are TGTGCCAGCAGTGGAAAGTCAGGGGGCGCTTTCACCTACGAGCAGTACTTC. It translates to CASSGKSGGAFTYEQYF. The V call is TRBV6-1, the J call TRBJ2-7, with TRBD1 matching over 8 bases. The V segment lost 4 bases and the J segment 2 bases; nucleotides outside the gene matches: 13. The CDR3 contains 17 residues. CDR1 and CDR2 from the germline V gene are MNHNS and SASEGT.